Below, 14 T cell receptor beta chains from the same sample are listed, as sequenced in a study of identical twins. MiXCR, run by TCRdb on the 5' RACE reads, gives a single entry per CDR3 protein. This sample yields around 960,000 distinct CDR3 sequences, of which about 12% are seen a single time; about 1.5% belongs to the top ten. The sample also formed part of further work on yellow fever vaccine responses in identical twins.

The sequencing input was PBMCs. The receptors were sampled from a young woman in good health.

The table lists this clonotype with a few counts. The J gene is TRBJ2-5, the V gene TRBV12-3 or TRBV12-4, with D unresolved. This CDR3 comprises 12 residues. V was shortened by 5 bases and J by 7 bases, with 11 bases between the two germline ends. CDR3 region: CASSLGLGTQYF. As DNA, the CDR3 is TGTGCCAGCAGTCTAGGATTGGGGACCCAGTACTTC.

The table lists this clonotype with a few counts. The CDR3 protein is CASSLGGQGDYYGYTF. For the CDR3, the DNA is TGTGCCAGCAGTTTAGGGGGACAGGGAGACTACTATGGCTACACCTTC. The chain employs TRBV12-3 or TRBV12-4 and TRBJ1-2, with 9 bases matching TRBD1. The CDR3 is made up of 16 amino acids. The trim removed 1 base at V and 3 bases at J, leaving 6 bases unmatched.

The chain combines TRBV2 with TRBJ2-1, with 11 bases identical to TRBD1. From germline, CDR1 is SNHLY and CDR2 FYNNEI. This CDR3 comprises 16 residues. V dropped 6 bases and J dropped 1; count of bases not matched to a gene: 5. The CDR3 region is CASRGTGGKSYNEQFF. In DNA form, the CDR3 reads TGTGCCAGCAGGGGGACAGGGGGAAAATCCTACAATGAGCAGTTCTTC.

This clonotype has a count of ten or more. The gene calls are TRBV12-3 or TRBV12-4 and TRBJ1-2; D is perhaps TRBD1 (5 bases). V was pared by 6 bases and J by 1 base, with 12 bases between. This CDR3 has 14 amino acids. The CDR3 loop reads CASRTGGSNYGYTF. The DNA of the CDR3 is TGTGCCAGCAGAACCGGGGGAAGTAACTATGGCTACACCTTC.

This clonotype came up a few times. The CDR3 DNA is TGCAGTGCCTTCCCGACAGCCTACAATGAGCAGTTCTTC. Translation: CSAFPTAYNEQFF. The chain combines TRBV20-1 with TRBJ2-1, with D maybe TRBD1 (5 bases). Germline V gene sequence: CDR1 DFQATT, CDR2 SNEGSKA (reference sequence). Trimming took 6 bases from V and 2 from J, leaving 11 bases between them. The CDR3 is 13 residues long.

V is TRBV28 and J is TRBJ2-2, with 8 bases aligning to TRBD1. CDR3 length: 14 residues. The V gene end was trimmed by 9 bases and the J gene end by 1 base; junction bases not matched to a gene: 4. The V gene's germline CDR1 is MDHEN and CDR2 SYDVKM. The CDR3 sequence: CASQTGENTGELFF. CDR3 DNA sequence: TGTGCCAGTCAGACAGGGGAGAACACCGGGGAGCTGTTTTTT.

The chain links TRBV20-1 to TRBJ2-1, with D perhaps matching TRBD2 (5 bases). The germline V gene encodes CDR1 DFQATT and CDR2 SNEGSKA (reference sequence). CDR3 length equals 13 residues. V was clipped by 6 bases and J by 2 bases, with 11 bases between them. The chain's CDR3 is CSAQAEPYNEQFF. The CDR3, as DNA: TGCAGTGCCCAAGCGGAACCCTACAATGAGCAGTTCTTC.

The table lists this clonotype with many counts. The rearrangement joins TRBV15 to TRBJ2-2; D could derive from TRBD1 or TRBD2 (6 bases each). Trimming shortened V by 1 base and J by 4 bases, and 13 bases separated the two germline ends. The germline CDR1 and CDR2 sequences are LNHNV and YYDKDF (reference sequence). The CDR3 spans 16 residues. The CDR3 nucleotides read TGTGCCACCAGCAGAGCTATGGAGGGGGTCACCGGGGAGCTGTTTTTT. Protein sequence: CATSRAMEGVTGELFF.

This clonotype was picked up a small number of times. The chain joins TRBV12-3 or TRBV12-4 to TRBJ2-1, with 7 bases matching TRBD1. V dropped 7 bases and J dropped 3; count of bases not matched to a gene: 6. This CDR3 contains 14 residues. CDR3 in amino acids: CASTEGGYYNEQFF. DNA of the CDR3: TGTGCCAGCACAGAAGGGGGCTACTACAATGAGCAGTTCTTC.

This clonotype was picked up a small number of times. The V call is TRBV20-1, the J call TRBJ2-4; 7 bases map to TRBD1. There are 15 residues in the CDR3. CDR1 and CDR2 from the germline V gene are DFQATT and SNEGSKA (reference sequence). The trim removed 0 bases at V and 0 bases at J, leaving 2 bases unmatched. The CDR3 sequence: CSARDTGEAKNIQYF. CDR3 in DNA: TGCAGTGCTAGAGACACAGGGGAAGCCAAAAACATTCAGTACTTC.

V gene TRBV6-5 combines with J gene TRBJ1-5; perhaps TRBD1 as D (5 bases). Germline CDR1 and CDR2: MNHEY and SVGAGI. CDR3 length: 14 amino acids. V lost 2 bases and J 7 bases, leaving 12 bases between the germline ends. CDR3 sequence: CASSYGRQNQPQHF. CDR3 nucleotides: TGTGCCAGCAGTTACGGTAGACAGAACCAGCCCCAGCATTTT.

The table lists this clonotype with a few counts. The CDR3 loop reads CASSRLAGFGETQYF. Here the CDR3 DNA reads TGTGCCAGCAGTCGACTAGCGGGGTTTGGAGAGACCCAGTACTTC. This chain connects TRBV7-9 to TRBJ2-5; 11 nucleotides align to TRBD2. Germline loops: CDR1 SEHNR, CDR2 FQNEAQ (reference sequence). The CDR3 runs 15 residues. The trim removed 6 bases at V and 4 bases at J, leaving 7 bases unmatched.

This clonotype was found a few times. The J gene is TRBJ1-3, the V gene TRBV5-4; no firm D call. Trimming cost V 4 bases and J 0 bases, with 8 bases left between them. Germline lookup yields CDR1 SGHNT and CDR2 YYREEE (reference sequence). The CDR3 covers 14 residues. The CDR3 DNA follows: TGTGCCAGCAGCACCGTACCCTCTGGAAACACCATATATTTT. It yields the protein CASSTVPSGNTIYF.

The genes are TRBV6-1 and TRBJ1-5; D uncertain. The CDR3 extends over 16 amino acids. V was shortened by 6 bases and J by 2 bases, with 17 bases between the two germline ends. CDR1 MNHNS and CDR2 SASEGT come from the germline V gene. Written as DNA, the CDR3 is TGTGCCAGCAGAAAAGTGGTTGGACCTGGCAATCAGCCCCAGCATTTT. This encodes CASRKVVGPGNQPQHF.